A selection of T cell receptor beta chains follows, all from one sample in a study of shared clonotypes between healthy human individuals. Profiling relied on immunoSEQ multiplex PCR, and the TCRdb table lists in-frame clones only, not all of them. The sample has approximately 650,000 clones; roughly 96% are singletons. Sequencing was carried out using naive CD8+ T cells sorted from blood. The receptors shown here come from a woman between 25 and 40 years old in good health. Both conserved end residues are part of each CDR3. A D gene is named only where the DNA matches it firmly. A row's size may be missing; if present it is once, few, many or a size class.

d_call: .; j_call: TRBJ2-7; clone_size: .; v_call: TRBV10-3; cdr3_aa: CAINTEKYEQYF; cdr3_nt: TGTGCCATCAACACCGAAAAGTACGAGCAGTACTTC
d_call: TRBD1; j_call: TRBJ1-2; clone_size: .; v_call: TRBV9; cdr3_aa: CASSVGPGTGGTNYGYTF; cdr3_nt: TGTGCCAGCAGCGTAGGTCCCGGGACAGGGGGCACTAACTATGGCTACACCTTC
d_call: .; j_call: TRBJ1-1; clone_size: few; v_call: TRBV7-9; cdr3_aa: CASSSSSTEAFF; cdr3_nt: TGTGCCAGCAGCTCCTCAAGTACTGAAGCTTTCTTT
d_call: .; j_call: TRBJ1-5; clone_size: once; v_call: TRBV4-1; cdr3_aa: CASSPTRWGNQPQHF; cdr3_nt: TGCGCCAGCAGCCCCACGCGGTGGGGCAATCAGCCCCAGCATTTT
d_call: TRBD1; j_call: TRBJ1-1; clone_size: .; v_call: TRBV9; cdr3_aa: CASSHTTGVAFF; cdr3_nt: TGTGCCAGCAGCCATACGACAGGGGTAGCTTTCTTT
d_call: TRBD2; j_call: TRBJ2-5; clone_size: .; v_call: TRBV28; cdr3_aa: CASDPGLANRPSQETQYF; cdr3_nt: TGTGCCAGCGACCCCGGACTAGCGAATAGACCAAGCCAAGAGACCCAGTACTTC
d_call: TRBD1; j_call: TRBJ1-2; clone_size: once; v_call: TRBV7-9; cdr3_aa: CASSIGDRVANYGYTF; cdr3_nt: TGTGCCAGCAGCATAGGAGACAGGGTCGCTAACTATGGCTACACCTTC
d_call: TRBD1; j_call: TRBJ1-1; clone_size: .; v_call: TRBV5-1; cdr3_aa: CASSLGDRGRVGTEAFF; cdr3_nt: TGCGCCAGCAGCTTGGGGGACAGGGGGCGTGTTGGCACTGAAGCTTTCTTT
d_call: .; j_call: TRBJ1-4; clone_size: once; v_call: TRBV9; cdr3_aa: CASSVFGAGEGEKLFF; cdr3_nt: TGTGCCAGCAGCGTATTCGGTGCCGGGGAGGGTGAAAAACTGTTTTTT
d_call: .; j_call: TRBJ2-3; clone_size: .; v_call: TRBV28; cdr3_aa: CASSLRADQTF; cdr3_nt: TGTGCCAGCAGTTTAAGGGCGGACCAAACATTT
d_call: TRBD1; j_call: TRBJ2-1; clone_size: .; v_call: TRBV7-9; cdr3_aa: CASSPGTGLSYNEQFF; cdr3_nt: TGTGCCAGCAGCCCGGGGACAGGACTCTCCTACAATGAGCAGTTCTTC
d_call: .; j_call: TRBJ1-2; clone_size: .; v_call: TRBV10-3; cdr3_aa: CAISGPRESFNYGYTF; cdr3_nt: TGTGCCATCAGTGGACCGCGGGAAAGTTTTAACTATGGCTACACCTTC
d_call: TRBD2; j_call: TRBJ2-1; clone_size: .; v_call: TRBV30; cdr3_aa: CAWIGLAGGSRPQSEQFF; cdr3_nt: TGTGCCTGGATCGGACTAGCGGGAGGATCCCGGCCACAAAGTGAGCAGTTCTTC
d_call: TRBD2; j_call: TRBJ2-7; clone_size: .; v_call: TRBV6-4; cdr3_aa: CASSELAGGAYEQYF; cdr3_nt: TGTGCCAGCAGTGAACTAGCGGGAGGGGCCTACGAGCAGTACTTC
d_call: .; j_call: TRBJ2-2; clone_size: .; v_call: TRBV28; cdr3_aa: CASTHRSGGGELFF; cdr3_nt: TGTGCCAGCACCCATCGAAGTGGGGGCGGGGAGCTGTTTTTT
d_call: .; j_call: TRBJ2-1; clone_size: .; v_call: TRBV29-1; cdr3_aa: CSVERTNEQFF; cdr3_nt: TGCAGCGTTGAACGGACCAATGAGCAGTTCTTC
d_call: .; j_call: TRBJ2-2; clone_size: .; v_call: TRBV6-5; cdr3_aa: CASSYSPENTGELFF; cdr3_nt: TGTGCCAGCAGTTACTCGCCGGAGAACACCGGGGAGCTGTTTTTT
d_call: TRBD1; j_call: TRBJ2-7; clone_size: .; v_call: TRBV2; cdr3_aa: CASSEPRDREYEQYF; cdr3_nt: TGTGCCAGCAGTGAGCCCCGGGACAGAGAATACGAGCAGTACTTC
d_call: .; j_call: TRBJ2-7; clone_size: .; v_call: TRBV6-1; cdr3_aa: CASSGGSTYEQYF; cdr3_nt: TGTGCCAGCAGTGGGGGCAGCACCTACGAGCAGTACTTC
d_call: TRBD2; j_call: TRBJ2-1; clone_size: .; v_call: TRBV7-2; cdr3_aa: CASSGGLAGGPYEQFF; cdr3_nt: TGTGCCAGCAGCGGGGGATTAGCGGGAGGGCCCTATGAGCAGTTCTTC
d_call: .; j_call: TRBJ2-2; clone_size: few; v_call: TRBV6-5; cdr3_aa: CASRDKDANTGELFF; cdr3_nt: TGTGCCAGCAGAGATAAGGACGCGAACACCGGGGAGCTGTTTTTT
d_call: .; j_call: TRBJ1-3; clone_size: .; v_call: TRBV9; cdr3_aa: CASSPLRVPDTIYF; cdr3_nt: TGTGCCAGCAGCCCACTACGGGTTCCGGACACCATATATTTT
d_call: .; j_call: TRBJ2-7; clone_size: once; v_call: TRBV5-1; cdr3_aa: CASSLGGSGYEQYF; cdr3_nt: TGCGCCAGCAGCTTGGGAGGGAGTGGTTACGAGCAGTACTTC
d_call: .; j_call: TRBJ2-7; clone_size: .; v_call: TRBV29-1; cdr3_aa: CSVLVSYEQYF; cdr3_nt: TGCAGCGTACTAGTCTCCTACGAGCAGTACTTC
d_call: TRBD2; j_call: TRBJ2-2; clone_size: .; v_call: TRBV7-8; cdr3_aa: CASSLFMTSGSVLVGGELFF; cdr3_nt: TGTGCCAGCAGCTTGTTCATGACTAGCGGGAGCGTATTGGTTGGCGGGGAGCTGTTTTTT
d_call: .; j_call: TRBJ1-5; clone_size: .; v_call: TRBV18; cdr3_aa: CASSPYDSFRNQPQHF; cdr3_nt: TGTGCCAGCTCACCATATGACAGTTTTCGAAATCAGCCCCAGCATTTT
d_call: .; j_call: TRBJ2-1; clone_size: .; v_call: TRBV19; cdr3_aa: CASSFPPGNEQFF; cdr3_nt: TGTGCCAGTAGTTTCCCCCCCGGCAATGAGCAGTTCTTC
d_call: .; j_call: TRBJ2-7; clone_size: .; v_call: TRBV19; cdr3_aa: CASRYKSSYEQYF; cdr3_nt: TGTGCCAGTAGGTATAAGAGCTCCTACGAGCAGTACTTC
d_call: TRBD2; j_call: TRBJ2-3; clone_size: once; v_call: TRBV4-2; cdr3_aa: CASSQPSIGLATDTQYF; cdr3_nt: TGTGCCAGCAGCCAACCAAGTATAGGACTAGCCACAGATACGCAGTATTTT
d_call: .; j_call: TRBJ2-1; clone_size: .; v_call: TRBV25-1; cdr3_aa: CASSEDGYGRNEQFF; cdr3_nt: TGTGCCAGCAGTGAAGACGGTTATGGGCGGAATGAGCAGTTCTTC
d_call: TRBD2; j_call: TRBJ2-5; clone_size: .; v_call: TRBV11-2; cdr3_aa: CASSLALAEETQYF; cdr3_nt: TGTGCCAGCAGCTTAGCGCTAGCGGAAGAGACCCAGTACTTC
d_call: TRBD1; j_call: TRBJ1-1; clone_size: .; v_call: TRBV27; cdr3_aa: CASKETGGNTEAFF; cdr3_nt: TGTGCCAGCAAGGAGACAGGGGGGAACACTGAAGCTTTCTTT
d_call: .; j_call: TRBJ2-7; clone_size: .; v_call: TRBV4-1; cdr3_aa: CASSQWTSNSYEQYF; cdr3_nt: TGCGCCAGCAGCCAATGGACAAGTAACTCCTACGAGCAGTACTTC
d_call: TRBD1; j_call: TRBJ1-3; clone_size: .; v_call: TRBV2; cdr3_aa: CARMGQVGNTIYF; cdr3_nt: TGTGCCAGAATGGGACAGGTTGGAAACACCATATATTTT
d_call: TRBD2; j_call: TRBJ2-1; clone_size: few; v_call: TRBV19; cdr3_aa: CASSERDSSYNEQFF; cdr3_nt: TGTGCCAGTAGTGAGCGGGACTCCTCCTACAATGAGCAGTTCTTC
d_call: .; j_call: TRBJ1-4; clone_size: once; v_call: TRBV28; cdr3_aa: CASSPINRDNEKLFF; cdr3_nt: TGTGCCAGCAGCCCCATTAACAGGGATAATGAAAAACTGTTTTTT
d_call: .; j_call: TRBJ2-3; clone_size: .; v_call: TRBV5-4; cdr3_aa: CASSSSTDTQYF; cdr3_nt: TGTGCCAGCAGCTCTAGCACAGATACGCAGTATTTT
d_call: TRBD1; j_call: TRBJ2-4; clone_size: .; v_call: TRBV2; cdr3_aa: CASSEGQGPSIQYF; cdr3_nt: TGTGCCAGCAGTGAAGGACAGGGTCCCAGCATTCAGTACTTC
d_call: TRBD1; j_call: TRBJ2-5; clone_size: .; v_call: TRBV7-9; cdr3_aa: CASSKDRDETQYF; cdr3_nt: TGTGCCAGCAGCAAAGACAGGGACGAGACCCAGTACTTC
d_call: .; j_call: TRBJ2-7; clone_size: once; v_call: TRBV7-6; cdr3_aa: CASSPGTVSYEQYF; cdr3_nt: TGTGCCAGCAGCCCCGGGACGGTAAGCTACGAGCAGTACTTC
d_call: TRBD2; j_call: TRBJ2-3; clone_size: once; v_call: TRBV7-8; cdr3_aa: CASSSASGPSTDTQYF; cdr3_nt: TGTGCCAGCAGCTCAGCTAGCGGACCTAGCACAGATACGCAGTATTTT
d_call: .; j_call: TRBJ2-1; clone_size: .; v_call: TRBV15; cdr3_aa: CATESGSYNEQFF; cdr3_nt: TGTGCCACCGAATCGGGTAGCTACAATGAGCAGTTCTTC
d_call: TRBD1; j_call: TRBJ2-5; clone_size: .; v_call: TRBV5-1; cdr3_aa: CASSFAGQGRRGQETQYF; cdr3_nt: TGCGCCAGCAGCTTTGCGGGACAGGGGAGAAGAGGACAAGAGACCCAGTACTTC
d_call: .; j_call: TRBJ2-7; clone_size: .; v_call: TRBV6-5; cdr3_aa: CASSYSPIYEQYF; cdr3_nt: TGTGCCAGCAGTTACAGTCCCATATACGAGCAGTACTTC
d_call: .; j_call: TRBJ1-3; clone_size: .; v_call: TRBV19; cdr3_aa: CASSIDSESDTIYF; cdr3_nt: TGTGCCAGTAGTATAGACTCGGAGAGCGACACCATATATTTT
d_call: .; j_call: TRBJ2-7; clone_size: .; v_call: TRBV27; cdr3_aa: CASSLSPGAGSYEQYF; cdr3_nt: TGTGCCAGCAGTTTATCCCCCGGGGCAGGGTCCTACGAGCAGTACTTC
d_call: TRBD1; j_call: TRBJ2-7; clone_size: .; v_call: TRBV27; cdr3_aa: CASSFLSGQGAYEQYF; cdr3_nt: TGTGCCAGCAGTTTTTTGTCCGGACAGGGGGCCTACGAGCAGTACTTC
d_call: .; j_call: TRBJ1-5; clone_size: .; v_call: TRBV6-5; cdr3_aa: CASSYGPNQPQHF; cdr3_nt: TGTGCCAGCAGTTACGGGCCGAATCAGCCCCAGCATTTT
d_call: .; j_call: TRBJ2-2; clone_size: .; v_call: TRBV28; cdr3_aa: CASSLLRGELFF; cdr3_nt: TGTGCCAGCAGTTTATTGCGCGGGGAGCTGTTTTTT
d_call: TRBD1; j_call: TRBJ2-5; clone_size: .; v_call: TRBV28; cdr3_aa: CASRGTDFLQETQYF; cdr3_nt: TGTGCCAGCAGAGGGACAGACTTTCTCCAAGAGACCCAGTACTTC
d_call: TRBD1; j_call: TRBJ2-1; clone_size: .; v_call: TRBV2; cdr3_aa: CASFRGRTDSHNNEQFF; cdr3_nt: TGTGCCAGCTTCAGGGGGCGAACCGACTCGCACAACAATGAGCAGTTCTTC
d_call: TRBD1; j_call: TRBJ1-6; clone_size: .; v_call: TRBV27; cdr3_aa: CATKSGTGAITRNSPLHF; cdr3_nt: TGTGCCACCAAATCCGGGACAGGGGCCATCACTCGAAATTCACCCCTCCACTTT
d_call: .; j_call: TRBJ2-1; clone_size: .; v_call: TRBV9; cdr3_aa: CASSVDGVHEQFF; cdr3_nt: TGTGCCAGCAGCGTAGACGGGGTCCATGAGCAGTTCTTC
d_call: .; j_call: TRBJ2-7; clone_size: .; v_call: TRBV13; cdr3_aa: CASSLGLSYEQYF; cdr3_nt: TGTGCCAGCAGCTTAGGCCTCTCCTACGAGCAGTACTTC
d_call: .; j_call: TRBJ2-7; clone_size: .; v_call: TRBV2; cdr3_aa: CASSYPGTTEEQYF; cdr3_nt: TGTGCCAGCTCCTACCCCGGGACCACCGAGGAGCAGTACTTC
d_call: TRBD2; j_call: TRBJ2-5; clone_size: .; v_call: TRBV9; cdr3_aa: CASSGTSGMETQYF; cdr3_nt: TGTGCCAGCAGCGGGACTAGCGGGATGGAGACCCAGTACTTC
d_call: TRBD2; j_call: TRBJ2-7; clone_size: .; v_call: TRBV5-4; cdr3_aa: CASSPPKGGSSYEQYF; cdr3_nt: TGTGCCAGCAGCCCACCCAAAGGCGGGAGTTCCTACGAGCAGTACTTC
d_call: .; j_call: TRBJ2-2; clone_size: .; v_call: TRBV19; cdr3_aa: CASSTPFERVGEEELFF; cdr3_nt: TGTGCCAGTAGTACTCCTTTTGAGCGGGTTGGGGAGGAGGAGCTGTTTTTT